The clone carrying this TCR beta chain showed up just a few times. Its antigen is unidentified. V dropped 4 bases and J dropped 7; count of bases not matched to a gene: 13. The CDR3 is 17 residues long. The germline V gene encodes CDR1 MGHRA and CDR2 YSYEKL. This record comes from a study of beta chain features in type 1 diabetes. In the study overall: Age, gender and cell yields were similar between patients and healthy donors.

The isolated RNA, all of it, was reverse transcribed, so expressed TCRB transcripts were what got sequenced. The data were produced by immunoSEQ multiplex PCR, yet TCRdb's version contains in-frame clones alone and is incomplete. Of a few hundred thousand clones listed, roughly 13% are singletons. One heparinised blood draw averaging approximately 100 mL was given by each donor. Via the markers CD45RO/CCR7/CD25/CD127/CD95/CD27, stem cell-like memory, regulatory, central memory and naive CD4+ cells were sorted. Study results and caveats: People with Type 1 diabetes carried modestly yet significantly shorter TCRB CDR3s in all four CD4+ subsets. The study found fewer insertions and more deletions at VDJ junctions in type 1 diabetes patients.

Sequencing used naive CD4+ T cells from blood. V usage is TRBV4-1 and J usage is TRBJ1-4; TRBD1 matches 9 bases. This receptor was identified in a woman younger than 35 with type 1 diabetes. CDR3 protein: CASSLPGSATGGEKLFF. The CDR3 DNA is TGCGCCAGCAGCCTTCCGGGGTCCGCGACAGGGGGTGAAAAACTGTTTTTT.